This section outlines one TCR beta chain sequence together with its context. Its antigen is not yet known. No per-base quality is available; no much larger clone lies one base away. In the germline V gene, CDR1 corresponds to SNHLY and CDR2 to FYNNEI. Compared with germline, V lacks 4 bases and J lacks 4 bases; bases without a gene match: 5. The CDR3, cysteine through phenylalanine, is 15 amino acids long. The DNA shown is the 45-base CDR3, in frame from base 1. The time point label, as the study defines it: baseline, week 1 (first vaccination visit). Reading the label with the study, this specimen's treatment or condition is: pre-vaccination baseline after standard-of-care therapy. Donors had newly diagnosed WHO grade 3 or 4 IDH1-mutant astrocytomas with loss of nuclear ATRX. The samples were drawn from NOA16, a multicentre, single-arm, open-label phase I trial in Germany that tested a mutant IDH1 peptide vaccine in humans for the first time. For immunogenicity testing, the blood drawn at visit V03 was used as the baseline sample. Genomic DNA for TCRB sequencing was extracted from EDTA blood using the DNeasy Blood and Tissue Kit.

This sample is drawn from a study of a mutant IDH1 vaccine in newly diagnosed glioma (TCRdb year 2021). Notes on the research overall: Of the approximately 29 treated patients, around 62% were male and about 40% were female, and a mean age of 40.4 years was recorded. Before enrollment, patients had received standard therapy of radiotherapy alone, temozolomide alone, or radiochemotherapy with temozolomide; most received the combination. Longitudinal TCRB deep sequencing was performed for approximately 24 treated patients wherever samples were available for exploratory analyses. Peripheral blood samples were drawn at six visits, namely V03 (baseline), V05, V07, V10, V12 and V13. Study-level results and caveats: No apparent relationship was observed between pseudoprogression and alterations in the top peripheral T cell clonotypes detected by TCRB sequencing. Selection of PBMC samples for TCRB deep sequencing was based on availability. According to the authors, sample limitations meant that analyses of patient blood samples could not be reproduced. Immune responses induced by the vaccine were seen in more than 85% of patients across multiple MHC alleles.

Libraries came from the immunoSEQ multiplex PCR assay. Rearranged TCR beta chain sequences were amplified with the hsTCRB Kit following the manufacturer's protocol. TCRB libraries were sequenced on an Illumina MiSeq. The published analysis was carried out like this. The kit vendor's proprietary platform handled demultiplexing, trimming and gene mapping. This is the immuneACCESS table as TCRdb keeps it, with only in-frame sequences that have V and J called. A part of the clones is gone; compared with another copy, unresolved V genes explain less than half, and the rest is unexplained. V and J calls and clone size are given by that table; D and trimming were obtained from the DNA. The sample includes 60,000 to 85,000 clones, with 79% observed a single time. The ten most abundant clones make up about 7.5% of the sample.

In this chain, TRBV2 is recombined with TRBJ2-2, with 8 bases aligning to TRBD2. This specimen consisted of PBMCs, obtained from a glioma patient treated with radiotherapy, temozolomide or both. The clonotype was recovered from a man aged 50 to 59 with glioma. The CDR3 reads CASSVGGAGTGELFF. The DNA is TGTGCCAGCAGTGTCGGGGGGGCGGGCACCGGGGAGCTGTTTTTT.